This is a list of T cell receptor beta chains from one sample in a study of immune evolution from preneoplasia to lung adenocarcinoma. Profiled with immunoSEQ multiplex PCR; TCRdb holds only in-frame clones, not every one. The table records roughly 5,100 clones, roughly 79% of them present only once. The sequenced sample consisted of FFPE adjacent normal lung tissue. These receptors were collected from a donor aged 70 or over with lung adenocarcinoma. CDR3s include the opening cysteine and the closing phenylalanine or tryptophan. D genes are given only for firm matches. Clone size appears in some rows only: once, few, many, or a class for an expanded clone.

J: TRBJ1-1; size: -; D: TRBD1; V: TRBV30; DNA: TGTGCCCGACGGACAGGGGGCGGGTACACTGAAGCTTTCTTT; CDR3: CARRTGGGYTEAFF
J: TRBJ1-2; size: few; D: TRBD1; V: TRBV9; DNA: TGTGCCAGCAGCCTCACGGACAGGGGGCTAGGAGGCTACACCTTC; CDR3: CASSLTDRGLGGYTF
J: TRBJ1-5; size: -; D: -; V: TRBV30; DNA: TGTGCCTGGAGTCGACAGTCGGGTCAGCCCCAGCATTTT; CDR3: CAWSRQSGQPQHF
J: TRBJ1-1; size: -; D: -; V: TRBV9; DNA: TGTGCCAGCAGCGTAGGTACCCTCGACCACAGGGCTGAAGCTTTCTTT; CDR3: CASSVGTLDHRAEAFF
J: TRBJ2-7; size: -; D: TRBD2; V: TRBV4-2; DNA: TGTGCCAGCAGCCAAGGTCTTGGGACTAGCAAAGACGAGCAGTACTTC; CDR3: CASSQGLGTSKDEQYF
J: TRBJ1-2; size: -; D: -; V: TRBV28; DNA: TGTGCCAGCAGGCAGGTGGAAGACTATGGCTACACCTTC; CDR3: CASRQVEDYGYTF
J: TRBJ2-1; size: -; D: -; V: TRBV7-9; DNA: TGTGCCAGCAGCTTCCAGGACAATGAGCAGTTCTTC; CDR3: CASSFQDNEQFF
J: TRBJ2-7; size: -; D: -; V: TRBV30; DNA: TGTGCCTGGAGTGTTGGGGCAGGGCAGTTCTACGAGCAGTACTTC; CDR3: CAWSVGAGQFYEQYF
J: TRBJ2-4; size: -; D: -; V: TRBV19; DNA: TGTGCCAGTAGTCCAGACCGAGGGGTTGGCAAAAACATTCAGTACTTC; CDR3: CASSPDRGVGKNIQYF
J: TRBJ2-7; size: -; D: TRBD2; V: TRBV27; DNA: TGTGCCAGCAGTTATACTTTAGCGGGAGGGCATGGTTACGAGCAGTACTTC; CDR3: CASSYTLAGGHGYEQYF
J: TRBJ2-5; size: once; D: TRBD2; V: TRBV7-2; DNA: TGTGCCAGCAGCCGATTCCCACGTAGCGGGAGGGCCGGGGAGACCCAGTACTTC; CDR3: CASSRFPRSGRAGETQYF
J: TRBJ2-5; size: few; D: -; V: TRBV25-1; DNA: TGTGCCAGCAGTGAAGTAGGGTCGACCTGGGAGACCCAGTACTTC; CDR3: CASSEVGSTWETQYF
J: TRBJ1-1; size: large; D: -; V: TRBV11-2; DNA: TGTGCCAGCAGCTTAGGAACCAATGAAGCTTTCTTT; CDR3: CASSLGTNEAFF
J: TRBJ1-3; size: -; D: -; V: TRBV11-2; DNA: TGTGCCAGCAGCTTAGGTTTCAACGCAGCCTCTGGAAACACCATATATTTT; CDR3: CASSLGFNAASGNTIYF
J: TRBJ2-3; size: -; D: -; V: TRBV6-5; DNA: TGTGCCAGCAGTTACCGGGAGTCGGATACGCAGTATTTT; CDR3: CASSYRESDTQYF
J: TRBJ2-1; size: -; D: TRBD2; V: TRBV4-1; DNA: TGCGCCAGCAGCCAAGGGACTAGCGGGAGTAACAATGAGCAGTTCTTC; CDR3: CASSQGTSGSNNEQFF
J: TRBJ1-1; size: -; D: -; V: TRBV19; DNA: TGTGCCAGTAGTCCAGGGTTCGGGGACACTGAAGCTTTCTTT; CDR3: CASSPGFGDTEAFF